This TCR beta chain was profiled in a study of early T cells in non-severe SARS-CoV-2 infection. TCRdb fed the 5' RACE reads into MiXCR, producing one record per CDR3 protein. The sample holds 98,000 or so distinct CDR3 sequences, 9.5% to 13% seen once. The sample holds many counts of this clonotype. The sequenced sample consisted of whole blood. The receptor comes from an adult who was a healthcare worker with PCR-confirmed SARS-CoV-2 infection or an uninfected control (not recorded which).

The DNA of the CDR3 is TGTGCCCTAGGGGGCAGCCACCGGCCCCAGCATTTT. Protein sequence: CALGGSHRPQHF. This sequence joins TRBV30 and TRBJ1-5; TRBD1 matches at 7 bases. V shed 8 bases, J shed 9 bases, and the junction held 10 bases outside the gene matches. CDR1 and CDR2 from the germline V gene are GTSNPN and SVGIG (reference sequence). The CDR3 is made up of 12 amino acids.